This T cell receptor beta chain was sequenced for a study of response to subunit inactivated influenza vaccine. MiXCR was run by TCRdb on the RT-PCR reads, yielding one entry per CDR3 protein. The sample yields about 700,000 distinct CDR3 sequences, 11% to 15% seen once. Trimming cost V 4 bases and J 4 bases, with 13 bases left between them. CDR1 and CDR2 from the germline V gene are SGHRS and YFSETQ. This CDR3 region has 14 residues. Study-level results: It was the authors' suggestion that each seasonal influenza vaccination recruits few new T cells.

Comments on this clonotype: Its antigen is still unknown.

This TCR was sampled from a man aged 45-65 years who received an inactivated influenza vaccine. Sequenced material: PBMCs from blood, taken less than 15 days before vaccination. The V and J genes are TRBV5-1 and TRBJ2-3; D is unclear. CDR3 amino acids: CASSGSTPADTQYF. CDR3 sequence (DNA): TGCGCCAGCAGCGGATCAACACCCGCAGATACGCAGTATTTT.